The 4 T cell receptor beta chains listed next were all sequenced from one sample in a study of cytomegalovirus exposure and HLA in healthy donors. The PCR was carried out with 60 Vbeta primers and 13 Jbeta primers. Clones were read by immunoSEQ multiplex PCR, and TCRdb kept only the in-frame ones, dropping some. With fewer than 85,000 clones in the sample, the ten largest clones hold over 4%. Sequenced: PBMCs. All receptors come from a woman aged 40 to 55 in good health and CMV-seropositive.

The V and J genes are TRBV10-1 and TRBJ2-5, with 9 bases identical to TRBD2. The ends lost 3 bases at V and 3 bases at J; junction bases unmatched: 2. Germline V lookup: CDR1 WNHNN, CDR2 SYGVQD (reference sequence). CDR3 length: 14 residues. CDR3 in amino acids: CASSERLAEETQYF. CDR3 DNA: TGCGCCAGCAGTGAACGACTAGCGGAAGAGACCCAGTACTTC.

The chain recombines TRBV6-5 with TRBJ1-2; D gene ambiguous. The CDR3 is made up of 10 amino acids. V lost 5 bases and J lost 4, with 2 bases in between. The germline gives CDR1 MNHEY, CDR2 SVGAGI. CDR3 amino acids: CASSLYGYTF. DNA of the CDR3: TGTGCCAGCAGTCTCTATGGCTACACCTTC.

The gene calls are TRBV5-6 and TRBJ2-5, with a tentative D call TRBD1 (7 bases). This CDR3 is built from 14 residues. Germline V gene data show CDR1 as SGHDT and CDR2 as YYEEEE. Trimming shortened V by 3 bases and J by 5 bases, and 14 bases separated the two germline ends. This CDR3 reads CASSSRTGGETQYF. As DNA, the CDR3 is TGTGCCAGCAGCTCCCGGACAGGAGGGGAGACCCAGTACTTC. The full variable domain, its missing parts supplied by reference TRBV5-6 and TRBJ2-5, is DAGVTQSPTHLIKTRGQQVTLRCSPKSGHDTVSWYQQALGQGPQFIFQYYEEEERQRGNFPDRFSGHQFPNYSSELNVNALLLGDSALYLCASSSRTGGETQYFGPGTRLLVL.

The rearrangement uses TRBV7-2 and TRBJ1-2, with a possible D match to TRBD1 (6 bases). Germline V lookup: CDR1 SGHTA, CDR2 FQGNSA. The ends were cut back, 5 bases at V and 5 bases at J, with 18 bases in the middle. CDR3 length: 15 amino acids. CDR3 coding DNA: TGTGCCAGCAGCGCGCGCTCGGAACAGGGATATGGCTACACCTTC. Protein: CASSARSEQGYGYTF. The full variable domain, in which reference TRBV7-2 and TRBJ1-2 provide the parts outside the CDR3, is GAGVSQSPSNKVTEKGKDVELRCDPISGHTALYWYRQSLGQGLEFLIYFQGNSAPDKSGLPSDRFSAERTGGSVSTLTIQRTQQEDSAVYLCASSARSEQGYGYTFGSGTRLTVV.